A selection of T cell receptor beta chains follows, all from one sample in a study of glioma-infiltrating T cells after dendritic cell vaccination. Data came from immunoSEQ multiplex PCR; TCRdb stores just in-frame clones and leaves some out. The sample has tens of thousands of clones, approximately 81% seen once. Sequences were derived from blood, sampled before dendritic cell vaccination. The receptors originated from a human donor with glioblastoma. Each CDR3 is given without its conserved first and last residue.

>TRBV5-6
ASSLGQGTNEKLF
>TRBV5-1
ASSTGTAEETQY
>TRBV30
AWSPRQNNTEAF
>TRBV5-1
ASSFEGGPQETQY
>TRBV27
ASSLSHRGSYEQY
>TRBV2
ASSVQDRQY
>TRBV27
ASSSFNSILDEQY
>TRBV29-1
SVSSTGFNYGYT
>TRBV27
ASSLRRDTQY
>TRBV6-1
ASSRDRLGDTQY
>TRBV6-5
ASSPQGTYQPQH
>TRBV6-1
ASRPDRGQTGELF
>TRBV10-3
AISESSPETQY
>TRBV10-3
AISESTREETQY
>TRBV5-8
ASILPGVGSNSNQPQH
>TRBV4-1
ASSLQEGETEAF
>TRBV2
ASAGQWNTEAF
>TRBV25-1
ASSGQGYNSPLH
>TRBV4-2
ASSQVHSRTDYGYT
>TRBV5-1
ASSLGQGDQETQY
>TRBV11-2
ASSTQAGGPTDTQY
>TRBV19
ASRDPGLSTDTQY
>TRBV5-6
ASSLGLAYHEQF
>TRBV18
ASSPVAGPQS
>TRBV6-5
ASSMGTSAYEQY
>TRBV5-8
ASSLQGATEAF
>TRBV9
ASSVGWLAYNEQF